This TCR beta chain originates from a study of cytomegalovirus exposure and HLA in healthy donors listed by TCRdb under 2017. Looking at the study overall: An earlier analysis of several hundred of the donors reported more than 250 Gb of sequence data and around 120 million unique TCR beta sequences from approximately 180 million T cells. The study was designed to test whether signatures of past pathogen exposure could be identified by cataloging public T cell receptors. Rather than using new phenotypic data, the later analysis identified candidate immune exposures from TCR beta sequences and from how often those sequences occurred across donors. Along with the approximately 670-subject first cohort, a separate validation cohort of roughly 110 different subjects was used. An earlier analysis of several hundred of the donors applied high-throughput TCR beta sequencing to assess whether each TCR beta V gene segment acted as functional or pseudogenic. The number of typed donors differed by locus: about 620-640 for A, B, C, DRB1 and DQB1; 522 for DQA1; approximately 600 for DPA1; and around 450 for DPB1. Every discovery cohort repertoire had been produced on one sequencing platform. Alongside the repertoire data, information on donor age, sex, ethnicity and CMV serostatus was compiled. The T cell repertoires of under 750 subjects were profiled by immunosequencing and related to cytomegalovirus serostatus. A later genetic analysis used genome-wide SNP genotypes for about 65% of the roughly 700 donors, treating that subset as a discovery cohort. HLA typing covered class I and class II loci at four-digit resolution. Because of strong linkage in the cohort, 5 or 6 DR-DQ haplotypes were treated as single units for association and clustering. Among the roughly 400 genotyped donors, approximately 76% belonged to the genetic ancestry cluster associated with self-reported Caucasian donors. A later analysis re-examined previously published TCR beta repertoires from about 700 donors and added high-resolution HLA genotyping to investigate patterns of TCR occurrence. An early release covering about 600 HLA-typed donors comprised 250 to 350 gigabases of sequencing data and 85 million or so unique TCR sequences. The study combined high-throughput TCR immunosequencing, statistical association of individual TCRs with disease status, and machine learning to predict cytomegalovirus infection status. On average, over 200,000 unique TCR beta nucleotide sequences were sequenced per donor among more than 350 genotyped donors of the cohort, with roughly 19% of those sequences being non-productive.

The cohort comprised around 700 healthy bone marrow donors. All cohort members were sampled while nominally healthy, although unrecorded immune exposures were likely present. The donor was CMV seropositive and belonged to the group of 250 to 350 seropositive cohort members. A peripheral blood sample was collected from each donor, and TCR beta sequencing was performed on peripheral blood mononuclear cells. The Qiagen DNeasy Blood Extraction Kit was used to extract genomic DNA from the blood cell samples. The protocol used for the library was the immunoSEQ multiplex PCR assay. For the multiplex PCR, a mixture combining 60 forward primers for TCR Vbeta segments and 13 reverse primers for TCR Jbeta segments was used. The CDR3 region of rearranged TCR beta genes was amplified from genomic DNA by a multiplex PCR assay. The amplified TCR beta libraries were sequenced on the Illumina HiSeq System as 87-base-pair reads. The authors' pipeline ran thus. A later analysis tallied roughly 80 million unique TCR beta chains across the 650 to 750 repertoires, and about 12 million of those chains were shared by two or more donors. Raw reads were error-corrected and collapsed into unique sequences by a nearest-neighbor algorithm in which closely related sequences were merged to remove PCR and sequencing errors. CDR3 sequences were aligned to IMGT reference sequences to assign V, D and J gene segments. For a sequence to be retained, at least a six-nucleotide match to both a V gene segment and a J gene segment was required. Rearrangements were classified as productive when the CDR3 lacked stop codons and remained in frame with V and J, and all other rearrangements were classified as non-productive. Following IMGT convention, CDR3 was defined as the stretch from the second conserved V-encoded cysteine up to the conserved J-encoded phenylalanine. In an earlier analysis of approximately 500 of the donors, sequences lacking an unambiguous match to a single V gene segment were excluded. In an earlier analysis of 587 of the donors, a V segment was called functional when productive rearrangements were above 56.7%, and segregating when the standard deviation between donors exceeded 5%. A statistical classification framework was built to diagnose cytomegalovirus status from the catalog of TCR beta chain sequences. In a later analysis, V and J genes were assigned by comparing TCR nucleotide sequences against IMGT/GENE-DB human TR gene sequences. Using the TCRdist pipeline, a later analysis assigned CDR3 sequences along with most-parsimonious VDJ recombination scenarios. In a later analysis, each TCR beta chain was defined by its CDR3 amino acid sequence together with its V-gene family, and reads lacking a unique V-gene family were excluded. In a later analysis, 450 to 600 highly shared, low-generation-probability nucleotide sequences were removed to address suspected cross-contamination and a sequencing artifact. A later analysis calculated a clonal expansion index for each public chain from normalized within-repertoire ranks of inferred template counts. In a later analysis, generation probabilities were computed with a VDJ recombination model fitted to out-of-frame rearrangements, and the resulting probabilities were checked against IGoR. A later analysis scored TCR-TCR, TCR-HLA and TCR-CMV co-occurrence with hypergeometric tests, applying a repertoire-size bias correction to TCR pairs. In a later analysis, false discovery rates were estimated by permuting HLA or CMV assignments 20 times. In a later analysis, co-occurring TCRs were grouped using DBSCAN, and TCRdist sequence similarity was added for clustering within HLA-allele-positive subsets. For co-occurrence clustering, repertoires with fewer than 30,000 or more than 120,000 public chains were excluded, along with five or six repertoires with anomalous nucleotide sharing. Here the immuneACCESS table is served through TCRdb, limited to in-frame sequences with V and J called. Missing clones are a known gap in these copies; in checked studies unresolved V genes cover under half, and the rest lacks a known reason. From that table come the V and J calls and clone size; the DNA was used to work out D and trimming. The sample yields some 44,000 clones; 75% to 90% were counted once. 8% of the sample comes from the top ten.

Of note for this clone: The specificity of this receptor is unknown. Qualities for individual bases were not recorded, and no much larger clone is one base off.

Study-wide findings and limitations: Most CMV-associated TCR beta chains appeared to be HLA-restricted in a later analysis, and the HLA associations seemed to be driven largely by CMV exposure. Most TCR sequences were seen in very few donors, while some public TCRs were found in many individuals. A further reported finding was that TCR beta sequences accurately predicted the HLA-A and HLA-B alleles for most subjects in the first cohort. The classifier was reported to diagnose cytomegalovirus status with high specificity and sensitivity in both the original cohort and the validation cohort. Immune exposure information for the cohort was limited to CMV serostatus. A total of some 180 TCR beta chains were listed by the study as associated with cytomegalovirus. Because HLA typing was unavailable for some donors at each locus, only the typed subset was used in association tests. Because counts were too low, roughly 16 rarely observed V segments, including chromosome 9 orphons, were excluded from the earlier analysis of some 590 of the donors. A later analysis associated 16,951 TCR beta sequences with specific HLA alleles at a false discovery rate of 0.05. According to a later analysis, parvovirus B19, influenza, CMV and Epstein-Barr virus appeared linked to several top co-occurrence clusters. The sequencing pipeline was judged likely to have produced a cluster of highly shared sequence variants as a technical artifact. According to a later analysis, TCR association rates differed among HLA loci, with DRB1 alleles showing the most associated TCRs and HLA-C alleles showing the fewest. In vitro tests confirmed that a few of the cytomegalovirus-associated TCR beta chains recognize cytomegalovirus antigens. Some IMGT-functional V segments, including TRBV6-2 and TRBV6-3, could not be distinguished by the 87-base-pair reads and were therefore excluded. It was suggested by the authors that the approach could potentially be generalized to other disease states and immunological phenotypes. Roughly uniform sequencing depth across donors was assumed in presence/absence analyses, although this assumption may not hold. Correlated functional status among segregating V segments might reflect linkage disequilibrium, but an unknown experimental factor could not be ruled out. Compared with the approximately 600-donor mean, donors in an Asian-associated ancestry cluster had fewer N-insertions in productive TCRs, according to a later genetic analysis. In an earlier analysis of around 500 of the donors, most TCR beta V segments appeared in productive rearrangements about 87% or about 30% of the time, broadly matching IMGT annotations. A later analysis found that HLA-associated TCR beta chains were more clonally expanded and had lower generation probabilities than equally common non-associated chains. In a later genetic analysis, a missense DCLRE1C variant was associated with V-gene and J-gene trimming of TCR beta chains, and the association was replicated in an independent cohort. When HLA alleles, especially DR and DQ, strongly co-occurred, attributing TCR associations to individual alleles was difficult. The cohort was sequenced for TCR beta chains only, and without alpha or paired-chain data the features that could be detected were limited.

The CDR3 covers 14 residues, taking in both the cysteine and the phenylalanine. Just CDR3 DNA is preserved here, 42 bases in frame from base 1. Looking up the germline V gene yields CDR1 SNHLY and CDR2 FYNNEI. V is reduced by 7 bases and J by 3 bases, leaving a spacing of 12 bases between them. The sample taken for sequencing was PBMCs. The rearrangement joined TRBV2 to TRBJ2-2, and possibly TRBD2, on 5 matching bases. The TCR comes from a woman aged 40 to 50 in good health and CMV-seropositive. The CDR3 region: CASIPGLDTGELFF. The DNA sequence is TGTGCCAGCATCCCAGGACTTGACACCGGGGAGCTGTTTTTT.